One sample yielded the 23 T cell receptor beta chains listed below, sequenced in a study of blood T cell repertoires in COVID-19. Sequencing was performed with immunoSEQ multiplex PCR; in TCRdb, only in-frame clones are kept and a portion is missing. The sample has some 300,000 clones, nearly 90% seen once; the top ten hold around 0.96%. What was sequenced was peripheral blood. The receptors shown here come from a middle-aged woman with COVID-19, enrolled during active disease.

The J gene is TRBJ1-6, the V gene TRBV28; 7 bases are shared with TRBD1. The CDR3 length is 12 residues. In germline, CDR1 is MDHEN, CDR2 SYDVKM. Trimming cost V 6 bases and J 14 bases; bases outside gene matches: 7. CDR3 amino acids: CASRLQGFTLHF. For the CDR3, the DNA is TGTGCCAGCAGATTACAGGGGTTCACCCTCCACTTT.

The chain uses TRBV15 and TRBJ2-3; 11 nucleotides line up with TRBD2. CDR3 length equals 15 residues. Per germline, CDR1 LNHNV and CDR2 YYDKDF (reference sequence). V shed 3 bases and J 2 bases; nucleotides not matched to a gene: 1. DNA for the CDR3: TGTGCCACCAGCAGGACTAGCGGGGTCACAGATACGCAGTATTTT. Encoded protein: CATSRTSGVTDTQYF.

The J gene is TRBJ1-1, the V gene TRBV27; weak D call: TRBD1 (6 bases). Trimming removed 2 bases from V and 1 base from J, with 11 bases in between. This CDR3 has 15 residues. Germline values: CDR1 MNHEY, CDR2 SMNVEV (reference sequence). The CDR3 sequence: CASSLGGGPNTEAFF. CDR3 nucleotides: TGTGCCAGCAGTTTAGGGGGGGGGCCGAACACTGAAGCTTTCTTT.

CDR3 loop: CASSSQGSGNTIYF. DNA for the CDR3: TGTGCCAGTAGTTCACAGGGGTCTGGAAACACCATATATTTT. The J gene is TRBJ1-3, the V gene TRBV19; the match to TRBD1 covers 7 bases. The CDR3 sequence is 14 residues long. Germline values: CDR1 LNHDA, CDR2 SQIVND (reference sequence). Unmatched junction bases numbered 2, after V lost 5 bases and J lost 1 base.

The chain links TRBV6-1 to TRBJ1-5; no clear D. Trimming stripped 0 bases from V and 6 bases from J, with 18 bases between. CDR1 and CDR2 from the germline V gene are MNHNS and SASEGT. The CDR3 consists of 17 residues. The CDR3 DNA reads as TGTGCCAGCAGTGAAGCGGAACTCAGGCTGTATGGTCAGCCCCAGCATTTT. This encodes CASSEAELRLYGQPQHF.

The chain recombines TRBV4-1 with TRBJ1-2; TRBD1 matches 7 bases. V gave up 1 base and J gave up 3 bases; unmatched junction bases: 8. The CDR3 has 16 residues. Germline CDR1 MGHRA, CDR2 YSYEKL. This chain's CDR3 is CASSQGSGGAYYGYTF. CDR3 DNA: TGCGCCAGCAGCCAAGGGTCAGGGGGAGCTTACTATGGCTACACCTTC.

The CDR3 DNA reads TGTGCCAGCAGCCGAGGGACAACTAATAGCAATCAGCCCCAGCATTTT. Amino acids: CASSRGTTNSNQPQHF. The rearrangement links TRBV28 to TRBJ1-5; tentative D call: TRBD1 (6 bases). V lost 6 bases and J lost 0, with 15 bases in between. The CDR3 contains 16 residues. The V gene's germline CDR1 is MDHEN and CDR2 SYDVKM. The full variable domain, in which reference TRBV28 and TRBJ1-5 provide the parts outside the CDR3, is DVKVTQSSRYLVKRTGEKVFLECVQDMDHENMFWYRQDPGLGLRLIYFSYDVKMKEKGDIPEGYSVSREKKERFSLILESASTNQTSMYLCASSRGTTNSNQPQHFGDGTRLSIL.

The CDR3 coding sequence is TGTGCCAGCAGTTTACTTCGGGGTCAACTCTCCTACAATGAGCAGTTCTTC. Its translation is CASSLLRGQLSYNEQFF. The gene calls are TRBV27 and TRBJ2-1; D might be TRBD2 (5 bases). Deletions cut 2 bases from V and 0 bases from J, with 14 bases between. The germline V gene encodes CDR1 MNHEY and CDR2 SMNVEV (reference sequence). This CDR3 is 17 amino acids long.

The CDR3 protein is CASSSNGQDGYTF. CDR3 nucleotides: TGCGCCAGCAGCTCAAACGGACAGGATGGCTACACCTTC. V and J are TRBV5-1 and TRBJ1-2; TRBD1 agrees at 7 bases. V was pared by 3 bases and J by 6 bases, with 5 bases of the junction left unmatched. Germline V gene sequence: CDR1 SGHRS, CDR2 YFSETQ. The CDR3 length is 13 residues.

V gene TRBV27 combines with J gene TRBJ1-1; perhaps TRBD1 as D (5 bases). Germline lookup yields CDR1 MNHEY and CDR2 SMNVEV (reference sequence). Trimming stripped 2 bases from V and 7 bases from J, with 8 bases between. CDR3 length: 12 amino acids. CDR3 region: CASSLMGGEAFF. In DNA, the CDR3 is TGTGCCAGCAGTTTAATGGGGGGTGAAGCTTTCTTT.

The rearrangement joins TRBV7-2 to TRBJ1-2, with 10 positions matching TRBD1. Trimming took 5 bases from V and 2 from J; bases not matched to a gene: 5. The CDR3 extends over 15 amino acids. CDR1 SGHTA and CDR2 FQGNSA come from the germline V gene. The CDR3: CASSLGQGKNYGYTF. In DNA, the CDR3 is TGTGCCAGCAGCCTGGGACAGGGGAAAAACTATGGCTACACCTTC.

The chain recombines TRBV21-1 with TRBJ1-3; no check of the table's D call, TRBD1, against the DNA was made. TRBV21-1 is a pseudogene locus. CDR3 length equals 16 residues. As DNA, the CDR3 is TGTGCCAGCAGCAGCAACAGGGGCGAAGGGGGAAACACCATATATTTT. It translates to CASSSNRGEGGNTIYF.

The chain uses TRBV29-1 and TRBJ1-5; 11 bases are shared with TRBD1. The germline gives CDR1 SQVTM, CDR2 ANQGSEA. The CDR3 is made up of 13 amino acids. The V and J ends lost 6 bases and 7 bases, in that order; junction bases with no gene match: 5. The CDR3 bases are TGCAGCGTCTCCGGGACAGGGGGGCAGCCCCAGCATTTT. Residues: CSVSGTGGQPQHF. The full variable domain, rest sourced from reference TRBV29-1 and TRBJ1-5, is SAVISQKPSRDICQRGTSLTIQCQVDSQVTMMFWYRQQPGQSLTLIATANQGSEATYESGFVIDKFPISRPNLTFSTLTVSNMSPEDSSIYLCSVSGTGGQPQHFGDGTRLSIL.

The V gene is TRBV6-5, the J gene TRBJ1-5, with D possibly being TRBD1 (5 bases). This CDR3 spans 12 amino acids. Germline V gene sequence: CDR1 MNHEY, CDR2 SVGAGI. Trimming took off 10 bases at V and 8 bases at J, with 15 bases between the two ends. The chain's CDR3 is CATGVVKEPQHF. CDR3 sequence (DNA): TGTGCCACGGGGGTAGTGAAGGAGCCCCAGCATTTT.

CDR3 loop: CASSYEPQGGETQYF. The CDR3, as DNA: TGCGCCAGCAGTTATGAACCTCAGGGAGGGGAGACCCAGTACTTC. This sequence joins TRBV5-1 and TRBJ2-5; 7 bases align to TRBD2. The V gene end was trimmed by 5 bases and the J gene end by 5 bases; junction bases not matched to a gene: 12. Germline V gives CDR1 SGHRS, CDR2 YFSETQ. The CDR3 extends over 15 amino acids.

The chain uses TRBV14 and TRBJ2-1; 7 bases are shared with TRBD2. Trimming took 3 bases from V and 6 from J; bases not matched to a gene: 8. Germline V gene data show CDR1 as SGHDN and CDR2 as FVKESK. CDR3 length: 15 amino acids. CDR3 nucleotides: TGTGCCAGCAGCCAGGACCCGTGGGGGGGCAATGAGCAGTTCTTC. It is translated as CASSQDPWGGNEQFF.

This clone was recorded a few times. This rearrangement joins TRBV5-4 to TRBJ1-1; D perhaps matches TRBD1 (5 bases). Deletions cut 5 bases from V and 6 bases from J, with 14 bases between. Looked up from germline, CDR1 is SGHNT and CDR2 is YYREEE (reference sequence). This CDR3 comprises 13 residues. The CDR3 coding sequence is TGTGCCAGCAGTATTGGTAGGGGTCCTGAAGCTTTCTTT. It translates to CASSIGRGPEAFF.

The rearrangement links TRBV5-1 to TRBJ1-1; TRBD1 might be the D (5 bases). This CDR3 has 13 amino acids. Germline CDR1 is SGHRS and CDR2 is YFSETQ. Trimming cost V 7 bases and J 8 bases, with 18 bases left between them. CDR3 DNA sequence: TGCGCCAGCGGCGGGACCGCTCATCGGGAAGCTTTCTTT. This encodes CASGGTAHREAFF.

CDR3 sequence (DNA): TGCGCCAGCAGCCCTGGGACAGGGGCTTATCAGCCCCAGCATTTT. It specifies CASSPGTGAYQPQHF. The rearrangement uses TRBV5-1 and TRBJ1-5; TRBD1 aligns across 10 bases. Unmatched junction bases numbered 6, after V lost 4 bases and J lost 5 bases. The CDR3 has 15 amino acids. Germline V CDR1 and CDR2: SGHRS, YFSETQ.

The chain carries TRBV7-8 and TRBJ2-3; 8 positions agree with TRBD2. The CDR3 is 16 residues long. The V gene's germline CDR1 is SGHVS and CDR2 FQNEAQ. V shed 3 bases and J 2 bases; nucleotides not matched to a gene: 7. CDR3 protein: CASSFPLAGPTDTQYF. CDR3 in DNA: TGTGCCAGCAGCTTTCCTTTAGCGGGGCCCACAGATACGCAGTATTTT.

CDR3 loop: CASSLSRGSNQPQHF. Here the CDR3 DNA reads TGTGCCAGCAGCTTGAGTCGAGGCAGCAATCAGCCCCAGCATTTT. The V call is TRBV5-5, the J call TRBJ1-5; D gene uncertain. The CDR3 covers 15 residues. The germline V gene encodes CDR1 SGHKS and CDR2 YYEKEE (reference sequence). With 1 base removed from V and 1 base from J, the gap between germline ends came to 9 bases.

This chain uses TRBV5-1 with TRBJ2-1; D possibly corresponds to TRBD2 (6 bases). Germline CDR1 reads SGHRS; CDR2 reads YFSETQ. CDR3 length equals 15 residues. Deletions cut 5 bases from V and 0 bases from J, with 12 bases between. As DNA, the CDR3 is TGCGCCAGCAGACCCACTAGCAGCTCCTACAATGAGCAGTTCTTC. Translation gives CASRPTSSSYNEQFF.

This clone was seen just once. The V gene is TRBV7-9, the J gene TRBJ2-3, with D tentatively TRBD1 (5 bases). The CDR3 extends over 13 amino acids. Germline CDR1 SEHNR, CDR2 FQNEAQ (reference sequence). V shed 1 base and J shed 8 bases, with 10 bases lying between them. CDR3 protein: CASSLEFRGTQYF. In nucleotides, the CDR3 is TGTGCCAGCAGCTTAGAATTTAGGGGTACGCAGTATTTT.